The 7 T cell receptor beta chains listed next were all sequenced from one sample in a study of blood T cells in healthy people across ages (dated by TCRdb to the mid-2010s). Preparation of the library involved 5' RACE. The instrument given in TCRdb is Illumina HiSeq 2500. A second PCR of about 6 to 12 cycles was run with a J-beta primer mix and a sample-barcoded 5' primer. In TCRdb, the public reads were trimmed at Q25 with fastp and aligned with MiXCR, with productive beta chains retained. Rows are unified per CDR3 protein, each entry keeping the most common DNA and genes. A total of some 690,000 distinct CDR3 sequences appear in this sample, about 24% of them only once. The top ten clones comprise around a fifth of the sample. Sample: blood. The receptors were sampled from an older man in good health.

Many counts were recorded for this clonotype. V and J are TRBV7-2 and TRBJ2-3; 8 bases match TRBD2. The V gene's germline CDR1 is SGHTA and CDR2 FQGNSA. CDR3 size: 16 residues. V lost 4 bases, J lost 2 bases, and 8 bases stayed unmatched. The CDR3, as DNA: TGTGCCAGCAGCTCCAGACGGCGGGGGGCCACAGATACGCAGTATTTT. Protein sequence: CASSSRRRGATDTQYF.

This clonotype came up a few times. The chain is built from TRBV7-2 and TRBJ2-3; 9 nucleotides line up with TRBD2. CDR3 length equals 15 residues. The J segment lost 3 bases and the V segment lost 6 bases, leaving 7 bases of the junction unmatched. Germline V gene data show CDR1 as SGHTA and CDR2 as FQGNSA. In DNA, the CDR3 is TGTGCCAGCAGGCCCGGACTAGCGATAACAGATACGCAGTATTTT. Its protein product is CASRPGLAITDTQYF. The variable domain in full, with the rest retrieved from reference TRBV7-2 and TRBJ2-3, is GAGVSQSPSNKVTEKGKDVELRCDPISGHTALYWYRQSLGQGLEFLIYFQGNSAPDKSGLPSDRFSAERTGGSVSTLTIQRTQQEDSAVYLCASRPGLAITDTQYFGPGTRLTVL.

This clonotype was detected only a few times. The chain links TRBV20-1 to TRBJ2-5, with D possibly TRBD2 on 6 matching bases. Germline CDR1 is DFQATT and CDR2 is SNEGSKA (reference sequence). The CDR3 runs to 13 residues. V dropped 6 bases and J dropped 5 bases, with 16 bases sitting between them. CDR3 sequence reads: CSALSPGGETQYF. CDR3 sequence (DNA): TGCAGTGCCCTCTCTCCTGGGGGGGAGACCCAGTACTTC.

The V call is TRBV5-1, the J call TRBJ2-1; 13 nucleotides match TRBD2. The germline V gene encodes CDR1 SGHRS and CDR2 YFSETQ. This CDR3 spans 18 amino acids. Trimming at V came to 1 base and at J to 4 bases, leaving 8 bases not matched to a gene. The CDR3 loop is CASSLKLAGGREYNEQFF. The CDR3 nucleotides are TGCGCCAGCAGCTTGAAACTAGCGGGGGGGCGGGAGTACAATGAGCAGTTCTTC.

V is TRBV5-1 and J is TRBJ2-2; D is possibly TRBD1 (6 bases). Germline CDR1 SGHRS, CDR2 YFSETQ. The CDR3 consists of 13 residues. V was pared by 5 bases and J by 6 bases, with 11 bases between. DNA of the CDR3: TGCGCCAGCAGAGCAGGGGATGCCGGGGAGCTGTTTTTT. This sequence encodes CASRAGDAGELFF.

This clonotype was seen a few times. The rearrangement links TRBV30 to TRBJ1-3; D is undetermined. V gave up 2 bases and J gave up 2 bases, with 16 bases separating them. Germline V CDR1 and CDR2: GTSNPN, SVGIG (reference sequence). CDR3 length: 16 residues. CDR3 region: CAWSLRATYTGNTIYF. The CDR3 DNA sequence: TGTGCCTGGAGTTTACGGGCTACATACACTGGAAACACCATATATTTT.

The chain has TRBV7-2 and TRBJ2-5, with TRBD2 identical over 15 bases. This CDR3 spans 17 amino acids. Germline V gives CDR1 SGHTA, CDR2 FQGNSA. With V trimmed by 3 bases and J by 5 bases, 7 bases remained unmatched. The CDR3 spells CASSFKGTSGRSETQYF. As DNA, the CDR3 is TGTGCCAGCAGCTTCAAAGGGACTAGCGGGAGGTCGGAGACCCAGTACTTC. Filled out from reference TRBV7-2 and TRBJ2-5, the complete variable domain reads GAGVSQSPSNKVTEKGKDVELRCDPISGHTALYWYRQSLGQGLEFLIYFQGNSAPDKSGLPSDRFSAERTGGSVSTLTIQRTQQEDSAVYLCASSFKGTSGRSETQYFGPGTRLLVL.